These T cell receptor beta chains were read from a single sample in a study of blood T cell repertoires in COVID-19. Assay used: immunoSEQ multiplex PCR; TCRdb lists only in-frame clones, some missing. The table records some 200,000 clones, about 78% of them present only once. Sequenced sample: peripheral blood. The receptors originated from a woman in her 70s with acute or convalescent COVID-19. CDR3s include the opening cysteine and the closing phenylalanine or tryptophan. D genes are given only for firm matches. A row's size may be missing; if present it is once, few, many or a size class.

DNA: TGTGCCAGCTCACCATCTGTGGCCTTTCGAGAGACCCAGTACTTC; CDR3: CASSPSVAFRETQYF; J: TRBJ2-5; size: NA; D: NA; V: TRBV18
DNA: TGCGCCAGCAGGGATCGGCGAGGGCCGGGCACCGGGGAGCTGTTTTTT; CDR3: CASRDRRGPGTGELFF; J: TRBJ2-2; size: NA; D: NA; V: TRBV5-1
DNA: TGTGCCAGTAGTATACCCCCCTCGGGGAACACTGAAGCTTTCTTT; CDR3: CASSIPPSGNTEAFF; J: TRBJ1-1; size: once; D: NA; V: TRBV19
DNA: TGTGCCAGCAGCCTCAGCGGGAGGGAGCAAGAGACCCAGTACTTC; CDR3: CASSLSGREQETQYF; J: TRBJ2-5; size: once; D: TRBD2; V: TRBV7-2
DNA: TGCGCCAGCAGCCACCTGGACAGGGGGCGCGATTCACCCCTCCACTTT; CDR3: CASSHLDRGRDSPLHF; J: TRBJ1-6; size: NA; D: TRBD1; V: TRBV5-1
DNA: TGCGCCAGCAGCCAATACAGGGCAGGCACTGAAGCTTTCTTT; CDR3: CASSQYRAGTEAFF; J: TRBJ1-1; size: NA; D: NA; V: TRBV4-1
DNA: TGTGCCAGCAGCTCCACGGGGCGGGGAGCCAAAAACATTCAGTACTTC; CDR3: CASSSTGRGAKNIQYF; J: TRBJ2-4; size: NA; D: NA; V: TRBV11-1
DNA: TGTGCCAGCAGCATCCAGGGCAAGCGGGCAGATACGCAGTATTTT; CDR3: CASSIQGKRADTQYF; J: TRBJ2-3; size: NA; D: NA; V: TRBV9
DNA: TGTGCCAGAAGCTTTTCCCGGCCGAGGGGCGGGAGAGGGGAGGTGGCCAATGAGCAGTTCTTC; CDR3: CARSFSRPRGGRGEVANEQFF; J: TRBJ2-1; size: NA; D: TRBD2; V: TRBV5-3
DNA: TGCGCCAGCAGCAATGTAGGGGGCGAGCAGTACTTC; CDR3: CASSNVGGEQYF; J: TRBJ2-7; size: NA; D: NA; V: TRBV5-1